The subject of this entry is one TCR beta chain. Patients of the Seattle cohort, enrolled during active infection, were followed longitudinally. This specimen comes from a study of blood T cell repertoires in COVID-19. Overall study: There were acute and convalescent COVID-19 samples, and they came from the United States, Italy and Spain. Sources were T cells, B-cell-depleted T cells, or PBMCs; the material itself was cDNA or gDNA.

Original processing notes: By means of reference gene primer amplification, nucleated cell counts were estimated. Method: immunoSEQ multiplex PCR; TCRdb's copy keeps in-frame clones and lacks some. V, J and clone size were drawn from that table, and D and trimming were deduced from the DNA. The data contain about 170,000 clones, more than 85% of them singletons. The CDR3 runs 15 residues. Trimming removed 7 bases from V and 8 bases from J, with 22 bases in between. CDR1 and CDR2 (germline): SGHAT, FQNNGV. Sequencing was done on a sample of peripheral blood. The chain has TRBV11-2 and TRBJ2-3, with D possibly TRBD2 on 6 matching bases. The sequence derives from a woman of 80 years or more with COVID-19, enrolled during active disease. CDR3 sequence reads: CASNGGGANRGTQYF. The CDR3 DNA reads TGTGCCAGCAACGGGGGAGGAGCGAATCGCGGTACGCAGTATTTT.